This TCR beta chain was sequenced in a study of Ad26.COV2.S vaccination and SARS-CoV-2 variants. Study-level information: The authors gave Ad26.COV2.S intramuscularly, either once or twice 56 days apart.

CDR1 is SGHVS, CDR2 FQNEAQ, per germline. V lost 5 bases and J 5 bases, leaving 18 bases between the germline ends. The CDR3 extends over 15 amino acids. Treatment specified: some 20 received Ad26.COV2.S at low or high dose, single or two shots; a few received placebo; per-sample allocation not given. Sampling occurred on day 63 after the first vaccine or placebo injection. Boston supplied an adult donor aged 18-55 years. The data were produced by immunoSEQ multiplex PCR, yet TCRdb's version contains in-frame clones alone and is incomplete. The repertoire holds about 350,000 clones, with about 88% as singletons.

V gene TRBV7-8 combines with J gene TRBJ1-1, with D uncertain. This sample comprised peripheral blood, obtained in a trial of Ad26.COV2.S vaccine versus placebo. The receptor was derived from a person aged 18-60 years who received the Ad26.COV2.S COVID-19 vaccine or a placebo. In DNA form, the CDR3 reads TGTGCCAGCAGCCCCCGACTAATAGTTGGGACTGAAGCTTTCTTT. Translated: CASSPRLIVGTEAFF. Complete variable domain (other parts from reference TRBV7-8 and TRBJ1-1): GAGVSQSPRYKVAKRGQDVALRCDPISGHVSLFWYQQALGQGPEFLTYFQNEAQLDKSGLPSDRFFAERPEGSVSTLKIQRTQQEDSAVYLCASSPRLIVGTEAFFGQGTRLTVV.